A selection of T cell receptor beta chains follows, all from one sample in a study of OX40 agonist ivuxolimab in advanced cancers. Some clones are missing from TCRdb's copy, which holds only in-frame ones; the method was immunoSEQ multiplex PCR. The sample has some 30,000 clones; 74% are singletons. This specimen consisted of CD4+ or CD8+ T cells sorted from blood, obtained in a trial of the OX40 agonist ivuxolimab. Receptors were obtained from an adult with an advanced solid tumor such as melanoma, head and neck, liver or kidney cancer. CDR3s include the opening cysteine and the closing phenylalanine or tryptophan. Each record gives: clone size, V gene, D gene, J gene, CDR3 protein, CDR3 DNA. The D gene is left open where the match is weak. Clone size is given for some rows only: seen once, a few or many times, or a class if the clone is expanded.

NA	TRBV5-1	NA	TRBJ2-5	CASSPGIPGLQETQYF	TGCGCCAGCAGCCCGGGTATACCGGGGCTCCAAGAGACCCAGTACTTC
NA	TRBV29-1	NA	TRBJ2-3	CSVETGLASTDTQYF	TGCAGCGTTGAGACCGGTTTAGCAAGCACAGATACGCAGTATTTT
NA	TRBV19	NA	TRBJ1-5	CASRRTAHQPQHF	TGTGCCAGTAGGAGGACAGCACATCAGCCCCAGCATTTT
NA	TRBV27	NA	TRBJ2-7	CASSSPGLLYEQYF	TGTGCCAGCAGTTCTCCGGGACTCCTATACGAGCAGTACTTC
NA	TRBV30	NA	TRBJ1-4	CAGDRRTNEKLFF	TGTGCCGGAGACAGGCGAACTAATGAAAAACTGTTTTTT
NA	TRBV5-1	NA	TRBJ1-4	CASSPHPGQSLEKLFF	TGCGCCAGCAGCCCACACCCCGGACAGAGCCTTGAAAAACTGTTTTTT
NA	TRBV21-1	NA	TRBJ2-1	CASSIVRGQVYNEQFF	TGTGCCAGCAGCATCGTACGCGGGCAGGTCTACAATGAGCAGTTCTTC
NA	TRBV6-4	NA	TRBJ1-2	CASNPGGHRGYTF	TGTGCCAGCAACCCGGGGGGACACCGTGGCTACACCTTC
NA	TRBV5-1	NA	TRBJ1-5	CASSPDSSNQPQHF	TGCGCCAGCAGTCCGGACAGCTCGAATCAGCCCCAGCATTTT
NA	TRBV5-3	NA	TRBJ1-1	CARSLPGRPMVTEAFF	TGTGCCAGAAGCTTGCCGGGACGCCCGATGGTCACTGAAGCTTTCTTT
few	TRBV6-1	NA	TRBJ1-3	CASSEFPGSGNTIYF	TGTGCCAGCAGTGAATTTCCCGGCTCTGGAAACACCATATATTTT
NA	TRBV4-1	NA	TRBJ1-4	CASSQGRATNEKLFF	TGCGCCAGCAGCCAAGGCCGGGCAACTAATGAAAAACTGTTTTTT
NA	TRBV2	NA	TRBJ2-2	CASSEGQRNTGELFF	TGTGCCAGCAGTGAAGGCCAGCGGAACACCGGGGAGCTGTTTTTT
NA	TRBV21-1	NA	TRBJ1-5	CASSKGRDRASNQPQHF	TGTGCCAGCAGCAAAGGACGGGACAGGGCCAGCAATCAGCCCCAGCATTTT
once	TRBV25-1	NA	TRBJ2-5	CATSGAPVRAQYF	TGTGCCACCTCCGGGGCCCCCGTGAGGGCCCAGTACTTC
NA	TRBV2	NA	TRBJ2-3	CASSVGRASDTQYF	TGTGCCAGCAGTGTCGGCAGGGCTTCAGATACGCAGTATTTT
NA	TRBV19	NA	TRBJ1-3	CASSASGNSGNTIYF	TGTGCCAGTAGTGCCTCAGGGAACTCTGGAAACACCATATATTTT
NA	TRBV27	TRBD1	TRBJ1-1	CASSPDRPYTEAFF	TGTGCCAGCAGTCCGGACAGGCCTTACACTGAAGCTTTCTTT
once	TRBV10-3	NA	TRBJ2-1	CAIKAQLNEQFF	TGTGCCATCAAGGCACAGCTCAATGAGCAGTTCTTC
few	TRBV5-6	NA	TRBJ2-2	CASSWGSDTSGELFF	TGTGCCAGCAGCTGGGGATCTGACACGAGCGGGGAGCTGTTTTTT
few	TRBV5-1	NA	TRBJ1-2	CASRDGPNYGYTF	TGCGCCAGTCGGGACGGTCCTAACTATGGCTACACCTTC
NA	TRBV4-1	NA	TRBJ1-1	CASSQDGQGQDEAFF	TGCGCCAGCAGCCAAGACGGTCAGGGGCAGGATGAAGCTTTCTTT
NA	TRBV14	NA	TRBJ2-7	CASSENQGGAYEQYF	TGTGCCAGCAGCGAGAACCAGGGGGGGGCCTACGAGCAGTACTTC
once	TRBV2	NA	TRBJ1-5	CASSVERVGNQPQHF	TGTGCCAGCAGTGTAGAGAGGGTGGGCAATCAGCCCCAGCATTTT
NA	TRBV7-9	NA	TRBJ1-4	CASSFSRGSGEKLFF	TGTGCCAGCAGCTTTTCCCGGGGCAGTGGTGAAAAACTGTTTTTT
NA	TRBV6-6	NA	TRBJ1-3	CASTGKGSGNTIYF	TGTGCCAGCACAGGGAAGGGTTCTGGAAACACCATATATTTT
NA	TRBV5-4	TRBD1	TRBJ1-6	CASRGQGGNSPLHF	TGTGCCAGCAGAGGACAGGGTGGAAATTCACCCCTCCACTTT
NA	TRBV10-3	TRBD2	TRBJ2-1	CAIRPSGPYNEQFF	TGTGCCATCAGACCTAGCGGGCCTTACAATGAGCAGTTCTTC
once	TRBV4-2	NA	TRBJ2-3	CASSQDRDRTDTQYF	TGTGCCAGCAGCCAAGATCGTGACCGCACAGATACGCAGTATTTT
once	TRBV6-5	TRBD1	TRBJ1-1	CASSYFGTGDTEAFF	TGTGCCAGCAGTTACTTCGGGACAGGGGACACTGAAGCTTTCTTT
NA	TRBV5-8	NA	TRBJ2-5	CASSPGTRTYQETQYF	TGTGCCAGCAGCCCGGGGACAAGGACGTACCAAGAGACCCAGTACTTC
few	TRBV30	NA	TRBJ1-1	CAWSTPTRKSTEAFF	TGTGCCTGGAGTACGCCTACCAGGAAGTCAACTGAAGCTTTCTTT
NA	TRBV7-8	TRBD2	TRBJ2-5	CASSRTSGGALETQYF	TGTGCCAGCAGCAGGACTAGCGGGGGGGCCCTGGAGACCCAGTACTTC